This TCR beta chain was sequenced in a study of blood T cell repertoires in COVID-19. The wider study: Acute and convalescent COVID-19 specimens originated in the United States, Italy and Spain. Sample material is recorded as cDNA or gDNA derived from T cells, B-cell-depleted T cells, or PBMCs.

Only in-frame clones appear in the TCRdb table, and some are missing; sequencing was by immunoSEQ multiplex PCR. The table has about 270,000 clones, approximately 80% seen once. Germline V gives CDR1 SGHTA, CDR2 FQGNSA. V lost 5 bases and J lost 5, with 16 bases in between. The length of the CDR3 is 15 residues. This clone appeared once. The sample consisted of peripheral blood. The sequence derives from a human donor in a cohort sampled during active COVID-19. The chain carries TRBV7-2 and TRBJ2-1; D is undetermined. CDR3 nucleotide sequence: TGTGCCAGCAGCCCCCCGGAGAGGCGTCACAATGAGCAGTTCTTC. Translating it yields CASSPPERRHNEQFF.